The 10 T cell receptor beta chains below all came from one sample that was sequenced in a study of vaccination and CD4 T cells after COVID-19. These receptors' targets are unknown. The treatment is: roughly ten-day PBMC culture with coronavirus spike peptide pools or control peptides (ViraFEST assay). Cultured CD4+ T cell DNA underwent sequencing with the Oncomine TCR Beta short-read assay. TCRdb re-called the PCR reads through MiXCR, storing one row per CDR3 protein. This sample carries about 20,000 distinct CDR3 sequences, 50% to 70% of them seen once, and the ten largest clones take around 8.9%. The sample here was CD4+ T cells from blood, cultured in vitro, taken after SARS-CoV-2 vaccination. The receptors were sampled from a human donor who had recovered from COVID-19.

The sample holds a few counts of this clonotype. The V call is TRBV7-2, the J call TRBJ2-3; D ambiguous. V was pared by 5 bases and J by 0 bases, with 3 bases between. CDR1 SGHTA and CDR2 FQGNSA come from the germline V gene. The CDR3 extends over 12 amino acids. CDR3 coding DNA: TGTGCCAGCAGCCGGAGCACAGATACGCAGTATTTT. It yields the protein CASSRSTDTQYF.

The CDR3 reads CASSYGGTHNEQFF. In nucleotides, the CDR3 is TGTGCCAGCAGTTACGGGGGAACCCACAATGAGCAGTTCTTC. The gene calls are TRBV6-2 or TRBV6-3 and TRBJ2-1; either TRBD1 or TRBD2 may supply D (5 bases each). The CDR3 length is 14 residues. From germline, CDR1 is MNHEY and CDR2 SVGEGT. Trimming left V 2 bases short and J 5 bases short, with 10 bases between.

This chain joins TRBV27 and TRBJ1-5, with D possibly matching TRBD1 (5 bases). Germline V CDR1 and CDR2: MNHEY, SMNVEV (reference sequence). This CDR3 comprises 15 residues. The ends were cut back, 4 bases at V and 0 bases at J, with 10 bases in the middle. The CDR3 region is CASSSGTNSNQPQHF. As DNA, the CDR3 is TGTGCCAGCAGTTCGGGGACGAATAGCAATCAGCCCCAGCATTTT.

The genes are TRBV14 and TRBJ1-6; a weak D match, TRBD1 (5 bases). Trimming pared 0 bases from V and 6 bases from J, leaving 12 bases between. CDR3 length: 16 amino acids. Germline CDR1 reads SGHDN; CDR2 reads FVKESK. CDR3 residues: CASSQDFGGFNSPLHF. The CDR3, as DNA: TGTGCCAGCAGCCAAGACTTCGGGGGATTTAATTCACCCCTCCACTTT.

V gene TRBV5-8 combines with J gene TRBJ2-1; TRBD2 is a possible D gene (5 bases). Between the trimmed V and J ends, which lost 1 base and 5 bases, there was a span of 7 bases. Germline lookup yields CDR1 SGHTS and CDR2 YDEGEE. The CDR3 loop spans 13 amino acids. CDR3 in amino acids: CASSLTRDNEQFF. The DNA of the CDR3 is TGTGCCAGCAGCTTGACTAGGGACAATGAGCAGTTCTTC.

The chain has TRBV7-2 and TRBJ2-7; D is uncertain. V was shortened by 0 bases and J by 0 bases, with 18 bases between the two germline ends. The CDR3 totals 18 residues. In germline, CDR1 is SGHTA, CDR2 FQGNSA. CDR3 nucleotide sequence: TGTGCCAGCAGCTTAGCGGGAACTAACTTAGGTGGCTCCTACGAGCAGTACTTC. Translation: CASSLAGTNLGGSYEQYF.

This chain joins TRBV6-1 and TRBJ1-1, with 8 bases identical to TRBD1. V lost 6 bases and J lost 1; bases outside the gene matches: 10. The CDR3 runs to 16 residues. Germline-derived CDR1 and CDR2 are MNHNS and SASEGT. The CDR3 protein is CASSEKNRGTNTEAFF. CDR3 DNA sequence: TGTGCCAGCAGCGAGAAGAACAGGGGGACGAACACTGAAGCTTTCTTT.

The chain recombines TRBV30 with TRBJ2-5, with a tentative D call TRBD1 (6 bases). Trimming shortened V by 5 bases and J by 3 bases, and 16 bases separated the two germline ends. CDR1 and CDR2 (germline): GTSNPN, SVGIG (reference sequence). This CDR3 region has 14 residues. CDR3 bases: TGTGCCTGGGATACAGGGATGGGTAAAGAGACCCAGTACTTC. Translating gives CAWDTGMGKETQYF.

The rearrangement joins TRBV11-2 to TRBJ2-5, with 7 positions matching TRBD2. The J segment lost 1 base and the V segment lost 5 bases, leaving 4 bases of the junction unmatched. The length of the CDR3 is 14 residues. Germline CDR1 is SGHAT and CDR2 is FQNNGV. The CDR3 coding sequence is TGTGCCAGCAGCCAAATAGCGGGCCAAGAGACCCAGTACTTC. Its protein is CASSQIAGQETQYF.

The chain couples TRBV7-9 to TRBJ2-2; 7 bases are shared with TRBD2. The CDR3 is made up of 15 amino acids. CDR1 and CDR2 (germline): SEHNR, FQNEAQ (reference sequence). V shed 6 bases and J 4 bases; nucleotides not matched to a gene: 8. In DNA form, the CDR3 reads TGTGCCAGCAGGAGAGGACTAGTAATCACCGGGGAGCTGTTTTTT. Amino acid sequence: CASRRGLVITGELFF.